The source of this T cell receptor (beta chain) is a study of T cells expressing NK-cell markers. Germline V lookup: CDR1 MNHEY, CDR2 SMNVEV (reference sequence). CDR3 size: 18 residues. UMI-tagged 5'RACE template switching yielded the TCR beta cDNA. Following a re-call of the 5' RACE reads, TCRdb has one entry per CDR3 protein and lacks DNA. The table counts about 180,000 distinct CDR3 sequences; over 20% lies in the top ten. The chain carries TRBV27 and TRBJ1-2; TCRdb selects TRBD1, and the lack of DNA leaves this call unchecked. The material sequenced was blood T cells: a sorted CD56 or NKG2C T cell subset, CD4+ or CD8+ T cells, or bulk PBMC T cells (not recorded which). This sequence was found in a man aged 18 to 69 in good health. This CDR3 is CASSLTGGVPPSGYGYTF.